This T cell receptor (beta chain) was obtained from a study of T cells in Graves' hyperthyroidism and ophthalmopathy. This clonotype was counted ten times or more. The antigen is not known. A read error may produce the germline difference seen at one junction end. Uncontrolled infection, other autoimmune disease, pregnancy or lactation disqualified patients from enrolment. Cells are PBMCs isolated from more than 8.5 ml of fresh blood. Broader study findings: A 13 V-J signature model discriminated ophthalmopathy versus stable hyperthyroidism.

RNA transcripts served as the template for amplifying TCR beta CDR3 regions. HTBI primers drove first-round RT-PCR of the TCR CDR3. TCRdb passed the multiplex PCR reads through MiXCR, listing each CDR3 protein once. The sample records 280,000 or so distinct CDR3 sequences, 25% to 30% being singletons. The specimen sequenced was blood. This TCR was recovered from a man in his forties or fifties with Graves' hyperthyroidism that later progressed to Graves' ophthalmopathy.

CDR3 DNA sequence: TGTGCCAGCCGTTTGGGGTTCGGGAGGGAGGCCGGGGAGCTGTTTTTT. Amino acids: CASRLGFGREAGELFF. The chain carries TRBV27 and TRBJ2-2; 8 bases align to TRBD2. Per the germline V gene, CDR1 is MNHEY and CDR2 is SMNVEV (reference sequence). CDR3 length equals 16 residues.